Presented here are 6 T cell receptor beta chains from one specimen sequenced in a study of blood T cell repertoires in COVID-19. This table comes from immunoSEQ multiplex PCR, and its TCRdb copy is limited to in-frame clones, with some not included. The sample consists of over 200,000 clones, 84% of them appearing once. The source material was peripheral blood. The receptors stem from a man aged 35 to 55 who had recovered from COVID-19.

The rearrangement links TRBV7-9 to TRBJ2-1, with TRBD2 identical over 10 bases. This CDR3 spans 16 amino acids. Per germline, CDR1 SEHNR and CDR2 FQNEAQ (reference sequence). J lost 10 bases, V lost 2 bases, and 11 bases had no gene match. The CDR3 reads CASSLLAGESVREQFF. The CDR3 nucleotides are TGTGCCAGCAGCTTACTAGCGGGAGAGTCAGTCCGGGAGCAGTTCTTC.

The V gene is TRBV3-1 (or the pseudogene TRBV3-2), the J gene TRBJ2-5; D is uncertain. This CDR3 spans 13 amino acids. V lost 3 bases, J lost 1 base, and 6 bases lay in between. The germline V gene encodes CDR1 LGHDT and CDR2 YNNKEL (reference sequence). This chain's CDR3 is CASSHLSQETQYF. CDR3 bases: TGTGCCAGCAGCCACCTATCCCAAGAGACCCAGTACTTC.

Only one count was recorded for this clone. V gene TRBV18 combines with J gene TRBJ2-1; 7 positions match TRBD2. V trimming: 8 bases; J trimming: 2 bases; junction bases outside the gene matches: 6. Germline V CDR1 and CDR2: KGHSH, LQKENI. This CDR3 has 14 residues. The CDR3 spells CASTRTRTYNEQFF. The DNA for the CDR3 is TGTGCCAGCACTAGGACTAGAACCTACAATGAGCAGTTCTTC.

The V and J genes are TRBV4-3 and TRBJ2-1, with 11 bases that match TRBD2. In germline, CDR1 is LGHNA, CDR2 YSLEER. Unmatched junction bases numbered 3, after V lost 0 bases and J lost 2 bases. The CDR3 spans 17 residues. In nucleotides, the CDR3 is TGCGCCAGCAGCCAAGAGACTAGCGGGGAGGCCTACAATGAGCAGTTCTTC. Its protein is CASSQETSGEAYNEQFF.

This clone was seen just once. V gene TRBV5-8 combines with J gene TRBJ1-2; D is ambiguous. This CDR3 is built from 15 residues. V was shortened by 1 base and J by 4 bases, with 14 bases between the two germline ends. In germline, CDR1 is SGHTS, CDR2 YDEGEE. CDR3 sequence reads: CASSLKTEAGYGYTF. For the CDR3, the DNA is TGTGCCAGCAGCTTGAAGACCGAAGCGGGCTATGGCTACACCTTC.

V usage is TRBV5-1 and J usage is TRBJ2-1; possibly TRBD2 for D (6 bases). This CDR3 is built from 13 residues. Germline V gives CDR1 SGHRS, CDR2 YFSETQ. V was trimmed by 3 bases and J by 7 bases, leaving 11 bases between them. The CDR3 loop is CASSYYRENEQFF. CDR3 sequence (DNA): TGCGCCAGCAGCTATTACCGGGAGAATGAGCAGTTCTTC.